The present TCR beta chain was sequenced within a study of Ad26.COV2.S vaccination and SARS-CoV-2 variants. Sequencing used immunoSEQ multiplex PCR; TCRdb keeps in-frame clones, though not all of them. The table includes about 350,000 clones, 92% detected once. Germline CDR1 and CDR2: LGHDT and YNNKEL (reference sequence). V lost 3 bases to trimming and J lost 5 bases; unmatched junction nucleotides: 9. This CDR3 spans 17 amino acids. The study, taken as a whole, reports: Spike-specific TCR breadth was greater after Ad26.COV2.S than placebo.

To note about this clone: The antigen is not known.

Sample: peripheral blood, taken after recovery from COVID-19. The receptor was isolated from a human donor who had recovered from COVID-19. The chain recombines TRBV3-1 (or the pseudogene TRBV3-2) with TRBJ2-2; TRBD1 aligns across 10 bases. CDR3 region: CASSQELRTGGTGELFF. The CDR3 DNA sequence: TGTGCCAGCAGCCAGGAACTCCGGACAGGGGGTACCGGGGAGCTGTTTTTT.